The entry that follows covers one TCR beta chain sequence. Assay used: immunoSEQ multiplex PCR; TCRdb lists only in-frame clones, some missing. The data hold 150,000 or so clones, with about 93% observed a single time. These data are taken from a study of control samples from healthy donors and cancer patients. CDR1 SGHNT and CDR2 YYREEE come from the germline V gene (reference sequence). With V trimmed by 4 bases and J by 4 bases, 6 bases remained unmatched. The CDR3 extends over 14 amino acids. V and J are TRBV5-4 and TRBJ1-1, with 8 bases matching TRBD1. The TCR sequence derives from a man aged 60-69 years with colorectal cancer. The specimen was PBMCs. Written as DNA, the CDR3 is TGTGCCAGCAGCCTCAGGGGGCGGACCACTGAAGCTTTCTTT. Its translation is CASSLRGRTTEAFF.